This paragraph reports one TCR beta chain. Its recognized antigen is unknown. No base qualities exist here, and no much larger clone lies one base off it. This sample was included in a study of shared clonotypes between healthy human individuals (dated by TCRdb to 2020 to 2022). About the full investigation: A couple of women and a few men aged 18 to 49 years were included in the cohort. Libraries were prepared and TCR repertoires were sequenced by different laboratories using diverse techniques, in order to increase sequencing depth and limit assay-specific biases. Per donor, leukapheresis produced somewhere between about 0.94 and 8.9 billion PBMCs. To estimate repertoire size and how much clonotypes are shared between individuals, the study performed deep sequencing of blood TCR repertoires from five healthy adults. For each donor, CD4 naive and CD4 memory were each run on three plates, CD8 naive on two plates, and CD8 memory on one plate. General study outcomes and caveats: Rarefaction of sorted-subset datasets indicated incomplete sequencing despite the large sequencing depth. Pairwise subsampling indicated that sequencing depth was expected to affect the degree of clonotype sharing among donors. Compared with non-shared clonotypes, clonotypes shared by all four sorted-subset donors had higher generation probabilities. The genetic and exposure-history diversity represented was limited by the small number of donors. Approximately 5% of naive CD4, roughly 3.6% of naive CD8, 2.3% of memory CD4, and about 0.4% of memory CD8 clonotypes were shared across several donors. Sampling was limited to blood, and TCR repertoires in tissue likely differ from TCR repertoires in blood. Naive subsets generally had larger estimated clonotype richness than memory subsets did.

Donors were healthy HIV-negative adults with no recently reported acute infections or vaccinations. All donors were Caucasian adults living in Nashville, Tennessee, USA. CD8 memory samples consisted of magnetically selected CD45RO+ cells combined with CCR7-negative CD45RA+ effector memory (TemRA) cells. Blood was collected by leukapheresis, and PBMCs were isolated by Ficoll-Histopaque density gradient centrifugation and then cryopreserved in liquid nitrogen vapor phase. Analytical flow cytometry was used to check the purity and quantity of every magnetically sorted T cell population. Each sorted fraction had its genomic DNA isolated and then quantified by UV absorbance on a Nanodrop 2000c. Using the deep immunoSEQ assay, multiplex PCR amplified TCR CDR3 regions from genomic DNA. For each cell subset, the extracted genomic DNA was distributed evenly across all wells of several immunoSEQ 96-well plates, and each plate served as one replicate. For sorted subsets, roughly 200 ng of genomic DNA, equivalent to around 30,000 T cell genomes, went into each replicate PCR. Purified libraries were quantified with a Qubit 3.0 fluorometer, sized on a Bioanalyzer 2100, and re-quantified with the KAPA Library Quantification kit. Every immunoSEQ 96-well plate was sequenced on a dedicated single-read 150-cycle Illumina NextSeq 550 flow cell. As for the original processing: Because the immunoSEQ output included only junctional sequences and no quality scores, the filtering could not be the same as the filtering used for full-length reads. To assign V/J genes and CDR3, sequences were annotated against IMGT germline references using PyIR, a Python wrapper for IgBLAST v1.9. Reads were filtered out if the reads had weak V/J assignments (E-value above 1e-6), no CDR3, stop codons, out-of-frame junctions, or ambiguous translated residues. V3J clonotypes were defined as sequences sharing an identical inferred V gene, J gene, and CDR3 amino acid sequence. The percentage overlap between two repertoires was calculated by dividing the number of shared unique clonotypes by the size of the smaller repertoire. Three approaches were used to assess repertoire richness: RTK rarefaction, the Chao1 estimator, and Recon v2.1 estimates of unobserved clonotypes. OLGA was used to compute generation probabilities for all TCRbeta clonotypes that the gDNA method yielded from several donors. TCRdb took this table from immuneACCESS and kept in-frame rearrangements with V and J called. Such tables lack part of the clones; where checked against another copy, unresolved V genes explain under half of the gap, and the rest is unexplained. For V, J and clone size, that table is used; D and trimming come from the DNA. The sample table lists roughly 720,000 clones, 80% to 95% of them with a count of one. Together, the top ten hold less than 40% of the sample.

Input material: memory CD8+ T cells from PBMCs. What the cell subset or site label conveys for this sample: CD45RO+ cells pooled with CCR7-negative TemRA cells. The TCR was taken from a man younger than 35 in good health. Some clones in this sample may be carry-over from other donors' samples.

The CDR3 protein sequence reads: CASSGGQGVQYF. Here is the DNA: TGTGCCAGCAGCGGGGGACAGGGGGTACAGTACTTC. The sequence is built from TRBV9 and TRBJ2-5; the central 11 bases match TRBD1. The junction shows trimming of 3 bases on V and 11 bases on J, and the gene matches do not reach 3 bases of it. From cysteine to phenylalanine, the CDR3 is 12 amino acids long. The sequence is cut down to CDR3 DNA, 36 bases in frame from base 1. Based on the germline V gene, the CDR1 and CDR2 sequences are SGDLS and YYNGEE.